The 25 T cell receptor beta chains presented below share a single source sample, sequenced in a study of regulatory T cells in long-lasting Graves disease. Time point specified: newly diagnosed GD, antithyroid drugs for less than 3 months. Making the TCR library involved RNA that had been extracted from PBMCs. Libraries of TCR beta came from iRepertoire HTBI primers plus Arm-PCR of CDR3 regions. TCRdb fed the multiplex PCR reads into MiXCR, producing one record per CDR3 protein. The sample has roughly 380,000 distinct CDR3 sequences, roughly 15% seen once; the top ten hold around a fifth. Source: peripheral blood mononuclear cells (PBMCs), taken at new diagnosis, from a patient treated with antithyroid drugs. The receptor source for this set is a female donor with Graves disease.

This clonotype was counted many times. Germline is not matched at one junction end, which may reflect a read error. The chain uses TRBV12-3 or TRBV12-4 and TRBJ1-5; D remains ambiguous. The CDR3 sequence is 14 residues long. The CDR3: CASSLELGNQPQHF. In nucleotides, the CDR3 is TGTGCCAGCAGCTTAGAGCTCGGCAATCAGCCCCAGCATTTT.

There are many counts of this clonotype. The CDR3: CASLGASLGTHNEQFF. In nucleotides, the CDR3 is TGCGCCAGCTTAGGAGCATCACTCGGGACCCACAATGAGCAGTTCTTC. The rearrangement uses TRBV5-1 and TRBJ2-1, with D possibly called TRBD1 or TRBD2 (5 bases each). CDR1 SGHRS and CDR2 YFSETQ come from the germline V gene. This CDR3 has 16 residues. V lost 7 bases, J lost 5 bases, and 22 bases lay in between.

This clonotype has at least ten counts. CDR3 sequence: CASSSGQSEAFF. The CDR3, as DNA: TGTGCCAGCAGCTCCGGACAGTCTGAAGCTTTCTTT. The chain couples TRBV6-2 or TRBV6-3 to TRBJ1-1, with D possibly matching TRBD1 (6 bases). There are 12 residues in the CDR3. The V end was cut by 6 bases, the J end by 6 bases, with 11 bases between. Per germline, CDR1 MNHEY and CDR2 SVGEGT.

This clonotype was counted many times. The chain has TRBV29-1 and TRBJ2-1; a possible D gene is TRBD1 (6 bases). This CDR3 comprises 15 residues. Germline values: CDR1 SQVTM, CDR2 ANQGSEA. Trimming removed 2 bases at V and 5 bases at J, with 16 bases between. The CDR3 spells CSVELLTAGDNEQFF. The CDR3 nucleotides read TGCAGCGTTGAACTCCTCACAGCAGGGGACAATGAGCAGTTCTTC.

This clonotype was seen repeatedly, ten times or more. The CDR3 DNA reads as TGTGCCAGCAGCCAAGGACCGGGTGACCCCTACGAGCAGTACTTC. It translates to CASSQGPGDPYEQYF. The chain has TRBV3-1 and TRBJ2-7, with D unresolved. Looked up from germline, CDR1 is LGHDT and CDR2 is YNNKEL (reference sequence). V was cut by 1 base and J by 2 bases, with 12 bases left in between. The CDR3 consists of 15 residues.

This clonotype was detected ten times or more. The chain has TRBV2 and TRBJ2-1; TRBD2 might be the D (5 bases). V lost 7 bases, J lost 2 bases, and 15 bases lay in between. This CDR3 has 15 amino acids. CDR1 and CDR2 from the germline V gene are SNHLY and FYNNEI. CDR3 amino acids: CASIPGRRTYNEQFF. The DNA of the CDR3 is TGTGCCAGCATTCCCGGTAGGAGGACCTACAATGAGCAGTTCTTC. The whole variable domain, filled in from reference TRBV2 and TRBJ2-1, reads EPEVTQTPSHQVTQMGQEVILRCVPISNHLYFYWYRQILGQKVEFLVSFYNNEISEKSEIFDDQFSVERPDGSNFTLKIRSTKLEDSAMYFCASIPGRRTYNEQFFGPGTRLTVL.

In this sample, this clonotype turned up many times. The rearrangement uses TRBV4-1 and TRBJ1-1; the D is unclear. CDR1 is MGHRA, CDR2 YSYEKL, per germline. Trimming pared 1 base from V and 2 bases from J, leaving 8 bases between. This CDR3 region has 14 residues. This CDR3 is CASSQGVTNTEAFF. The CDR3 nucleotides are TGCGCCAGCAGCCAAGGAGTAACTAACACTGAAGCTTTCTTT.

The sample holds many counts of this clonotype. V gene TRBV2 combines with J gene TRBJ1-2; D uncertain. V gave up 6 bases and J gave up 3 bases, with 17 bases separating them. The germline V gene has CDR1 SNHLY and CDR2 FYNNEI. The CDR3 is 15 amino acids. CDR3 nucleotides: TGTGCCAGCAGGAGGCAGGCGGGAGGCGACTATGGCTACACCTTC. Translating it yields CASRRQAGGDYGYTF.

V usage is TRBV6-1 and J usage is TRBJ2-6; D gene uncertain. Germline CDR1 MNHNS, CDR2 SASEGT. V was clipped by 0 bases and J by 0 bases, with 3 bases between them. CDR3 length: 15 amino acids. The CDR3 DNA is TGTGCCAGCAGTGAAGCGAGCTCTGGGGCCAACGTCCTGACTTTC. This sequence encodes CASSEASSGANVLTF.

The rearrangement links TRBV20-1 to TRBJ2-5, with 8 positions matching TRBD2. The V and J ends lost 5 bases and 1 base, in that order; junction bases with no gene match: 6. The CDR3 consists of 14 residues. Germline CDR1 DFQATT, CDR2 SNEGSKA (reference sequence). The CDR3 loop reads CSARRTSPQETQYF. The CDR3 nucleotides are TGCAGTGCTCGAAGGACTAGCCCCCAAGAGACCCAGTACTTC.

The chain recombines TRBV10-3 with TRBJ2-3; TRBD2 aligns across 15 bases. Germline loops: CDR1 ENHRY, CDR2 SYGVKD. This CDR3 is 19 amino acids long. Trimming cost V 6 bases and J 0 bases; bases outside gene matches: 10. The CDR3 DNA reads as TGTGCCATCAGCTACAGTTACGGGACTAGCGGGGGGAGCACAGATACGCAGTATTTT. Amino acids: CAISYSYGTSGGSTDTQYF.

The genes are TRBV6-2 or TRBV6-3 and TRBJ2-2; possibly TRBD1 for D (5 bases). V was pared by 7 bases and J by 7 bases, with 16 bases between. The CDR3 consists of 14 residues. CDR1 MNHEY and CDR2 SVGEGT come from the germline V gene. The CDR3 protein is CASKLQQVGGELFF. For the CDR3, the DNA is TGTGCCAGCAAACTACAACAGGTTGGCGGGGAGCTGTTTTTT.

Many counts were recorded for this clonotype. The genes are TRBV10-3 and TRBJ2-1; no definite D call. The CDR3 loop spans 12 amino acids. Germline lookup yields CDR1 ENHRY and CDR2 SYGVKD. Deletions cut 0 bases from V and 5 bases from J, with 2 bases between. As DNA, the CDR3 is TGTGCCATCAGTGAGTCAAACAATGAGCAGTTCTTC. Protein sequence: CAISESNNEQFF.

This clonotype was counted ten times or more. This rearrangement joins TRBV4-1 to TRBJ1-3, with TRBD1 identical over 7 bases. After removal of 4 bases from V and 0 bases from J, the junction contained 9 bases not matched to a gene. This CDR3 has 17 amino acids. Germline V gene sequence: CDR1 MGHRA, CDR2 YSYEKL. The CDR3 reads CASSRQGTASSGNTIYF. In nucleotides, the CDR3 is TGCGCCAGCAGCCGCCAGGGGACAGCGAGCTCTGGAAACACCATATATTTT.

This clonotype was detected many times. The V and J genes are TRBV6-1 and TRBJ1-2; 9 bases are shared with TRBD1. The V gene end was trimmed by 4 bases and the J gene end by 7 bases; junction bases not matched to a gene: 10. Per germline, CDR1 MNHNS and CDR2 SASEGT. The CDR3 length is 15 residues. The CDR3 sequence: CASSALQGARGGYTF. The DNA of the CDR3 is TGTGCCAGCAGTGCGCTACAGGGGGCGCGTGGTGGCTACACCTTC.

This clonotype was recorded many times. The rearrangement links TRBV11-2 to TRBJ2-7; TRBD1 is a possible D gene (6 bases). This CDR3 region has 18 residues. Trimming pared 2 bases from V and 4 bases from J, leaving 24 bases between. Per the germline V gene, CDR1 is SGHAT and CDR2 is FQNNGV. CDR3 DNA: TGTGCCAGCAGCTTATCGACCGAATTCGGGACAAGATTTTACGAGCAGTACTTC. Its protein is CASSLSTEFGTRFYEQYF.

The sample holds many counts of this clonotype. The chain uses TRBV12-5 and TRBJ2-3; D unclear. V gave up 4 bases and J gave up 0 bases, with 8 bases separating them. The germline gives CDR1 LGHNT, CDR2 FRNRAP. This CDR3 comprises 14 residues. For the CDR3, the DNA is TGTGCTAGTGGTTCAACCGATAGCACAGATACGCAGTATTTT. Residues: CASGSTDSTDTQYF.

The V and J genes are TRBV6-2 or TRBV6-3 and TRBJ1-5; D gene uncertain. V was pared by 3 bases and J by 2 bases, with 14 bases between. The CDR3 covers 16 residues. Germline values: CDR1 MNHEY, CDR2 SVGEGT. In DNA form, the CDR3 reads TGTGCCAGCAGTTATCGTGACAAGGTTGGCAATCAGCCCCAGCATTTT. Protein product: CASSYRDKVGNQPQHF.

This clonotype appeared many times. The rearrangement links TRBV7-3 to TRBJ2-2, with D possibly TRBD2 on 8 matching bases. There are 16 residues in the CDR3. V was cut by 5 bases and J by 0 bases, with 13 bases left in between. Germline V gives CDR1 SGHTA, CDR2 FQGTGA. In nucleotides, the CDR3 is TGTGCCAGCAGCCCAGGGGGACTAGCGAACACCGGGGAGCTGTTTTTT. Translating gives CASSPGGLANTGELFF.

In the case of this clonotype: A much larger clone differs from this one at a single base, so this may be a read error. The genes are TRBV11-2 and TRBJ2-3; TRBD1 matches 8 bases. From germline, CDR1 is SGHAT and CDR2 FQNNGV. CDR3 length: 15 amino acids. The CDR3 protein is CASSPSPGTGETRYF. CDR3 DNA sequence: TGTGCCAGCAGCCCCTCCCCTGGGACAGGAGAGACCCGGTACTTC.

This clonotype was seen at least ten times. The chain is built from TRBV14 and TRBJ1-1, with unresolved D. Looked up from germline, CDR1 is SGHDN and CDR2 is FVKESK. Trimming pared 1 base from V and 4 bases from J, leaving 7 bases between. The CDR3 is made up of 13 amino acids. DNA of the CDR3: TGTGCCAGCAGCCAAGTTAGTGGCACTGAAGCTTTCTTT. Residues: CASSQVSGTEAFF.

This clonotype was seen repeatedly, ten times or more. The rearrangement joins TRBV27 to TRBJ1-1; no definite D call. Germline CDR1 reads MNHEY; CDR2 reads SMNVEV (reference sequence). The V end was cut by 7 bases, the J end by 6 bases, with 12 bases between. CDR3 size: 12 residues. CDR3 DNA: TGTGCCAGCATCGGGAAGACTTCTGAAGCTTTCTTT. Translated: CASIGKTSEAFF.

The chain has TRBV3-1 and TRBJ1-4, with 7 bases fitting TRBD1. V was pared by 6 bases and J by 0 bases, with 4 bases of the junction left unmatched. The length of the CDR3 is 15 residues. Germline CDR1 LGHDT, CDR2 YNNKEL (reference sequence). CDR3 DNA: TGTGCCAGCAGGGACAGGCTAACAACTAATGAAAAACTGTTTTTT. It codes for CASRDRLTTNEKLFF.

This clonotype was picked up many times. The chain joins TRBV12-5 to TRBJ2-1, with D unclear. V lost 0 bases to trimming and J lost 6 bases, with 18 bases between them. Germline CDR1 LGHNT, CDR2 FRNRAP. The CDR3 length is 17 residues. DNA for the CDR3: TGTGCTAGTGGTTTGGTACGGGTCGTGACGGGCCCCAATGAGCAGTTCTTC. Translation: CASGLVRVVTGPNEQFF.

The rearrangement uses TRBV5-1 and TRBJ1-1, with 7 bases lining up with TRBD1. This CDR3 has 16 residues. V gave up 4 bases and J gave up 3 bases; unmatched junction bases: 12. CDR1 and CDR2 from the germline V gene are SGHRS and YFSETQ. Here the CDR3 DNA reads TGCGCCAGCAGCCCCAGGTCCCTACAGGGGTACACTGAAGCTTTCTTT. It yields the protein CASSPRSLQGYTEAFF.